This T cell receptor (beta chain) was retrieved from a study of T cells after posttransplantation cyclophosphamide. Study-level results: TRB clonality was highly associated with recipient CMV seropositivity and reactivation.

Controls had myeloablative marrow grafts with methotrexate and calcineurin inhibitor, sampled at 1 year. The V end lost 4 bases, the J end lost 0 bases, and 10 bases lay between the germline ends. There are 15 residues in the CDR3. Germline assignment: CDR1 MNHEY and CDR2 SVGAGI. TCRdb's table, derived via immunoSEQ multiplex PCR, lists solely in-frame clones and lacks some. The table records roughly 16,000 clones, roughly 85% of them present only once. Within the sample, this clone is large. Its antigen is currently unknown. The sequence was collected from a young adult female patient who received an allogeneic stem cell transplant from an unrelated donor, was CMV-positive, and had acute and chronic GVHD. Some T cells may trace back to the graft donor. This specimen consisted of PBMCs, obtained after allogeneic stem cell transplant with calcineurin inhibitor and methotrexate. The J gene is TRBJ2-1, the V gene TRBV6-5, with a tentative D call TRBD1 (6 bases). The CDR3 DNA reads TGTGCCAGCAGTTGGGGACATGACTCCTACAATGAGCAGTTCTTC. Translation: CASSWGHDSYNEQFF.